This T cell receptor beta chain was sequenced during a study of T-cell reconstitution after alpha-beta-depleted transplantation in children. The CDR3 has 15 amino acids. Germline CDR1 is MNHEY and CDR2 is SVGEGT. V trimming: 6 bases; J trimming: 6 bases; junction bases outside the gene matches: 11. As it was prepared, the TCRbeta library received unique molecular identifiers. TCRdb independently ran MiXCR on the PCR reads; one entry per CDR3 protein. The table has 350,000 to 450,000 distinct CDR3 sequences, roughly 15% seen once. This material consisted of PBMCs, taken from the stem cell graft. The chain employs TRBV6-2 or TRBV6-3 and TRBJ1-5; TRBD1 agrees at 7 bases. This receptor was taken from a human donor who donated a stem cell graft to a child with Fanconi anemia. CDR3 residues: CASSSTGFVSQPQHF. CDR3 nucleotide sequence: TGTGCCAGCAGCTCGACAGGGTTTGTCTCTCAGCCCCAGCATTTT.